This T cell receptor beta chain appears in the sequencing data of a study of glioma-infiltrating T cells after dendritic cell vaccination. The time point is: after dendritic cell vaccination, including at tumor progression/relapse. Amplification used 60 V beta primers and 13 J beta primers. Repertoires were generated with immunoSEQ multiplex PCR, while TCRdb's copy carries only in-frame clones and drops some. This sample yields roughly 100,000 clones, of which around 89% are seen a single time; approximately 3% belongs to the top ten. The receptor was derived from a human donor with glioblastoma. The sample consisted of blood, taken after dendritic cell vaccination.

CDR3 in DNA: TGTGCCAGCAGCAGGGGCTACGAGCAGTACTTC. It specifies CASSRGYEQYF. The chain employs TRBV11-3 and TRBJ2-7, with D maybe TRBD1 (5 bases). V lost 5 bases and J 3 bases, leaving 5 bases between the germline ends. CDR1 is SGHNT and CDR2 is YENEEA in the germline V gene. The CDR3 sequence is 11 residues long.